These 20 T cell receptor beta chains originate from one sample sequenced in a study of control samples from healthy donors and cancer patients. Assay: immunoSEQ multiplex PCR; the TCRdb copy retains only in-frame clones and omits some. The table shows roughly 150,000 clones, with just over 85% occurring only once. The specimen was blood. Receptors originate from a man aged 18 to 29 in good health.

The chain carries TRBV7-8 and TRBJ2-1, with D possibly being TRBD1 (6 bases). Trimming took off 4 bases at V and 7 bases at J, with 11 bases between the two ends. This CDR3 is built from 13 residues. Germline V CDR1 and CDR2: SGHVS, FQNEAQ. The CDR3 here is CASSSQGWNEQFF. In DNA form, the CDR3 reads TGTGCCAGCAGCTCCCAGGGGTGGAATGAGCAGTTCTTC.

V gene TRBV6-4 combines with J gene TRBJ2-2; D gene uncertain. This CDR3 contains 13 residues. Germline lookup yields CDR1 MRHNA and CDR2 SNTAGT. V was trimmed by 4 bases and J by 7 bases, leaving 10 bases between them. Here the CDR3 DNA reads TGTGCCAGCAGTGCCCCGGAGAGCGGGGAGCTGTTTTTT. Translated: CASSAPESGELFF.

V and J are TRBV28 and TRBJ1-6, with D uncertain. Trimming pared 4 bases from V and 7 bases from J, leaving 20 bases between. The CDR3 has 17 residues. Germline V gene sequence: CDR1 MDHEN, CDR2 SYDVKM. DNA for the CDR3: TGTGCCAGCAGTTCGGTCCGACGTGGGAGTTGGAATTCACCCCTCCACTTT. Its translation: CASSSVRRGSWNSPLHF.

The chain has TRBV6-6 and TRBJ2-4; no definite D call. This CDR3 comprises 14 residues. The V gene's germline CDR1 is MNHNY and CDR2 SVGAGI (reference sequence). Trimming took off 0 bases at V and 5 bases at J, with 8 bases between the two ends. CDR3 protein: CASSYSKEENIQYF. The CDR3 DNA sequence: TGTGCCAGCAGTTACTCGAAAGAGGAAAACATTCAGTACTTC.

The V call is TRBV13, the J call TRBJ2-1, with a weak D call TRBD2 (5 bases). V was pared by 2 bases and J by 4 bases, with 15 bases between. The germline CDR1 and CDR2 sequences are PRHDT and FYEKMQ (reference sequence). The CDR3 contains 16 residues. This chain's CDR3 is CASSLNEGSTYNEQFF. DNA for the CDR3: TGTGCCAGCAGCTTAAACGAGGGCAGTACTTACAATGAGCAGTTCTTC.

CDR3 protein: CASSPRKAASTGELFF. The CDR3 region has the DNA TGTGCCAGCAGCCCCCGGAAGGCGGCCAGCACCGGGGAGCTGTTTTTT. The chain recombines TRBV7-3 with TRBJ2-2; D not certain. V lost 5 bases, J lost 4 bases, and 17 bases lay in between. The CDR3 consists of 16 residues. The germline V gene has CDR1 SGHTA and CDR2 FQGTGA. The whole variable domain, remainder taken from reference TRBV7-3 and TRBJ2-2, is GAGVSQTPSNKVTEKGKYVELRCDPISGHTALYWYRQSLGQGPEFLIYFQGTGAADDSGLPNDRFFAVRPEGSVSTLKIQRTERGDSAVYLCASSPRKAASTGELFFGEGSRLTVL.

This clone was observed once. The CDR3 is CASSLGAGRSSNEKLFF. The CDR3 bases are TGTGCCAGCAGCTTAGGTGCAGGGCGCAGTTCTAATGAAAAACTGTTTTTT. The rearrangement joins TRBV7-9 to TRBJ1-4, with a weak D call TRBD1 (5 bases). Per germline, CDR1 SEHNR and CDR2 FQNEAQ (reference sequence). V was trimmed by 1 base and J by 3 bases, leaving 15 bases between them. This CDR3 contains 17 residues.

This clone was picked up one time. The V and J genes are TRBV2 and TRBJ1-5, with TRBD1 identical over 7 bases. This CDR3 is 14 amino acids long. The germline CDR1 and CDR2 sequences are SNHLY and FYNNEI. The V segment lost 1 base and the J segment 7 bases; nucleotides outside the gene matches: 4. The CDR3 region has the DNA TGTGCCAGCAGTGAAGGCCGCAGGGGGCAGCCCCAGCATTTT. Residues: CASSEGRRGQPQHF.

The J gene is TRBJ2-7, the V gene TRBV28, with 8 bases fitting TRBD1. This CDR3 has 14 residues. Germline V gene lookup returns CDR1 MDHEN and CDR2 SYDVKM. V was clipped by 6 bases and J by 2 bases; unmatched bases: 6. The CDR3 here is CASSPPGGAYEQYF. The CDR3, as DNA: TGTGCCAGCAGCCCCCCAGGGGGCGCCTACGAGCAGTACTTC.

The V gene is TRBV14, the J gene TRBJ1-1; weak D call: TRBD1 (5 bases). This CDR3 comprises 16 residues. The V end was cut by 3 bases, the J end by 0 bases, with 14 bases between. Germline CDR1 reads SGHDN; CDR2 reads FVKESK. CDR3 in amino acids: CASSQGGVHMNTEAFF. The CDR3 DNA is TGTGCCAGCAGCCAGGGGGGTGTCCACATGAACACTGAAGCTTTCTTT. Variable domain in full (rest from reference TRBV14 and TRBJ1-1): EAGVTQFPSHSVIEKGQTVTLRCDPISGHDNLYWYRRVMGKEIKFLLHFVKESKQDESGMPNNRFLAERTGGTYSTLKVQPAELEDSGVYFCASSQGGVHMNTEAFFGQGTRLTVV.

This clone appeared once. Other DNA sequences in the same sample also yield this CDR3. CDR3 region: CASSLRGNQPQHF. In nucleotides, the CDR3 is TGTGCCAGCAGCTTAAGGGGCAATCAGCCCCAGCATTTT. The genes are TRBV7-2 and TRBJ1-5; D is ambiguous. This CDR3 is built from 13 residues. V shed 2 bases and J shed 2 bases, with 4 bases lying between them. Germline V lookup: CDR1 SGHTA, CDR2 FQGNSA.

The genes are TRBV27 and TRBJ2-1; D call uncertain. The CDR3 spans 12 residues. Germline V gives CDR1 MNHEY, CDR2 SMNVEV (reference sequence). The germline V and J ends were trimmed by 6 bases and 12 bases, with 15 bases remaining between them. DNA of the CDR3: TGTGCCAGCAGCCCAAAGGGCATTGGGCAGTTCTTC. It translates to CASSPKGIGQFF.

This chain joins TRBV18 and TRBJ2-3; 8 positions agree with TRBD2. Germline V gives CDR1 KGHSH, CDR2 LQKENI. The V gene end was trimmed by 7 bases and the J gene end by 6 bases; junction bases not matched to a gene: 9. The CDR3 contains 14 residues. CDR3 DNA sequence: TGTGCCAGCTTGAGGGCGGGGGGCCTTGATACGCAGTATTTT. This translates into CASLRAGGLDTQYF.

The rearrangement links TRBV7-2 to TRBJ2-1, with D perhaps given as TRBD1 or TRBD2 (6 bases each). Per the germline V gene, CDR1 is SGHTA and CDR2 is FQGNSA. The CDR3 has 16 amino acids. Trimming shortened V by 0 bases and J by 0 bases, and 9 bases separated the two germline ends. CDR3 protein: CASSLAEGVSYNEQFF. The CDR3 nucleotides are TGTGCCAGCAGCTTAGCGGAGGGGGTCTCCTACAATGAGCAGTTCTTC. The whole variable domain, remainder taken from reference TRBV7-2 and TRBJ2-1, is GAGVSQSPSNKVTEKGKDVELRCDPISGHTALYWYRQSLGQGLEFLIYFQGNSAPDKSGLPSDRFSAERTGGSVSTLTIQRTQQEDSAVYLCASSLAEGVSYNEQFFGPGTRLTVL.

The J gene is TRBJ2-7, the V gene TRBV4-1; the match to TRBD2 covers 7 bases. Germline V gene sequence: CDR1 MGHRA, CDR2 YSYEKL. With V trimmed by 1 base and J by 2 bases, 5 bases remained unmatched. The CDR3 has 15 residues. The CDR3 loop reads CASSQVGGGTYEQYF. The CDR3 nucleotides are TGCGCCAGCAGCCAAGTTGGGGGGGGGACCTACGAGCAGTACTTC.

This clone appeared a single time. The chain joins TRBV3-1 (or the pseudogene TRBV3-2) to TRBJ1-2; D is ambiguous. The CDR3 is made up of 13 amino acids. Trimming shortened V by 0 bases and J by 13 bases, and 15 bases separated the two germline ends. CDR1 is LGHDT, CDR2 YNNKEL, per germline (reference sequence). The CDR3 is CASSQEWMRVSTF. CDR3 coding DNA: TGTGCCAGCAGCCAAGAGTGGATGAGGGTTAGCACCTTC.

The rearrangement uses TRBV19 and TRBJ1-2; tentative D call: TRBD1 (5 bases). The germline V gene has CDR1 LNHDA and CDR2 SQIVND (reference sequence). Trimming shortened V by 5 bases and J by 0 bases, and 13 bases separated the two germline ends. This CDR3 contains 15 residues. CDR3 protein: CASSLPGEANYGYTF. CDR3 nucleotide sequence: TGTGCCAGTAGTCTCCCGGGGGAAGCTAACTATGGCTACACCTTC.

This chain links TRBV3-1 (or the pseudogene TRBV3-2) with TRBJ1-2; 7 bases fit TRBD1. Trimming removed 4 bases from V and 5 bases from J; junction bases left unmatched: 10. From germline, CDR1 is LGHDT and CDR2 YNNKEL (reference sequence). This CDR3 has 15 amino acids. The CDR3 coding sequence is TGTGCCAGCAGCCCAGGGGGGAGGGAGCCGTATGGCTACACCTTC. Translated, it gives CASSPGGREPYGYTF.

The chain uses TRBV2 and TRBJ1-5; TRBD1 agrees at 8 bases. Per germline, CDR1 SNHLY and CDR2 FYNNEI. The CDR3 loop spans 15 amino acids. V lost 2 bases and J lost 4; bases outside the gene matches: 4. The CDR3 nucleotides are TGTGCCAGCAGTGAACAGGGGGCGAGGAATCAGCCCCAGCATTTT. Protein sequence: CASSEQGARNQPQHF.

The V call is TRBV28, the J call TRBJ2-1, with TRBD2 as a possible D gene (7 bases). The CDR3 totals 14 residues. V was shortened by 2 bases and J by 7 bases, with 12 bases between the two germline ends. Germline CDR1 and CDR2: MDHEN and SYDVKM. CDR3 bases: TGTGCCAGCAGTTTAGCGGGGGCGGGTAATGAGCAGTTCTTC. Protein product: CASSLAGAGNEQFF.